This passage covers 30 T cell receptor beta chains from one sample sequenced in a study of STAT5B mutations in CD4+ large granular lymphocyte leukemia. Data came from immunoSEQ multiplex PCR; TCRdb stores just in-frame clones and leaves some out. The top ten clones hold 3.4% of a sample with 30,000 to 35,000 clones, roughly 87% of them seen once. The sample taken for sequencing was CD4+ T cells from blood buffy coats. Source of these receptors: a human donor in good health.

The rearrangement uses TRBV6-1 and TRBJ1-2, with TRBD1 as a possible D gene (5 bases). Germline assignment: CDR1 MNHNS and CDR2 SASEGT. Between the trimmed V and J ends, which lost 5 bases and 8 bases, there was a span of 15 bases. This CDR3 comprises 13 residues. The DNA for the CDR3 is TGTGCCAGCAGTTCCCGGGGGACTTGGGGCTACACCTTC. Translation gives CASSSRGTWGYTF.

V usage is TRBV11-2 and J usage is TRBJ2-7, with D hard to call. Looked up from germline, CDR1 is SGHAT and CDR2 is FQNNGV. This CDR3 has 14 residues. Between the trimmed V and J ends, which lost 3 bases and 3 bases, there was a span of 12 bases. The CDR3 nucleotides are TGTGCCAGCAGCTTGGACCCCCTCAGCTACGAGCAGTACTTC. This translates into CASSLDPLSYEQYF.

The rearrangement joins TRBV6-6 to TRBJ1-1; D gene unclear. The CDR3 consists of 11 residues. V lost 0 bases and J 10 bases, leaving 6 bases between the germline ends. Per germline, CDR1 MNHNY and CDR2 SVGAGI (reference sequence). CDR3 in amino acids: CASSYSGRAFF. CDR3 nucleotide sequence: TGTGCCAGCAGTTACTCGGGTCGAGCTTTCTTT.

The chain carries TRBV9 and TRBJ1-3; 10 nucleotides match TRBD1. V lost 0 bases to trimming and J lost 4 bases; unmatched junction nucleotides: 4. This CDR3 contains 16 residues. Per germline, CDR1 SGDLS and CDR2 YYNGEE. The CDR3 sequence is CASSVEGQGVGNTIYF. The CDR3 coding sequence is TGTGCCAGCAGCGTAGAAGGACAGGGGGTAGGAAACACCATATATTTT.

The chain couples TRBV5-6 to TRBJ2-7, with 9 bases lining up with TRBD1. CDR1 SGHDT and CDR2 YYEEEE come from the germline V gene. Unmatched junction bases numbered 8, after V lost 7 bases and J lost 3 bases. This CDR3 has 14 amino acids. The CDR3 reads CASRNRDRVYEQYF. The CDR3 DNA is TGTGCCAGCCGCAACCGGGACAGGGTCTACGAGCAGTACTTC.

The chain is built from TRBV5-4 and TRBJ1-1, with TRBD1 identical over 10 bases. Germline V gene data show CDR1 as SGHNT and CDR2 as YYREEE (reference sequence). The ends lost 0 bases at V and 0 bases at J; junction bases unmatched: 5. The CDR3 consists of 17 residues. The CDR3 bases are TGTGCCAGCAGCTTGGCGGGGGGACAGGGGATGAACACTGAAGCTTTCTTT. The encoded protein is CASSLAGGQGMNTEAFF.

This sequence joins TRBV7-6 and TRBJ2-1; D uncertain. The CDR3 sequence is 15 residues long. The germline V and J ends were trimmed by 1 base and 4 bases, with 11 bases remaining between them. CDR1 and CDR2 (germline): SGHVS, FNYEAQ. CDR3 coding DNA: TGTGCCAGCAGCTTAGACAGCTCGATTTACAATGAGCAGTTCTTC. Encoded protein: CASSLDSSIYNEQFF.

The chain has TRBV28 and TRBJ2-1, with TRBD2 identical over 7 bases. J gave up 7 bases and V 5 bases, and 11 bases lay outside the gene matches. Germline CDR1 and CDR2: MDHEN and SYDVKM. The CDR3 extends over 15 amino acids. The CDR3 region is CASSPGGGSGNEQFF. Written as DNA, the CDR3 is TGTGCCAGCAGTCCGGGAGGCGGGAGCGGAAATGAGCAGTTCTTC.

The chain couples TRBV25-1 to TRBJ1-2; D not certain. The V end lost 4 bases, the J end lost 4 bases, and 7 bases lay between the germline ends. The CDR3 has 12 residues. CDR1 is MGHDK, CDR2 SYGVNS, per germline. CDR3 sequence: CASSGSLYGYTF. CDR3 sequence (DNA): TGTGCCAGCAGTGGATCCCTCTATGGCTACACCTTC.

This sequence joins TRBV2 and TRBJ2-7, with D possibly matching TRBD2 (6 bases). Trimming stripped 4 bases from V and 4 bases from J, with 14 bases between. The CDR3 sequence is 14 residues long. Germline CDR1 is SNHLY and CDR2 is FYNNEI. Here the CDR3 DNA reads TGTGCCAGCAGTGTGTACAGTCGGGGGTACGAGCAGTACTTC. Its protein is CASSVYSRGYEQYF.

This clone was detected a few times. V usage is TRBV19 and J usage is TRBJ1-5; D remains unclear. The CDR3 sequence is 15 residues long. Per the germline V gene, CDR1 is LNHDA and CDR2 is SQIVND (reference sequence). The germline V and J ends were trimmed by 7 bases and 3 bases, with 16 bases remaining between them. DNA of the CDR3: TGTGCCAGTATTTCGTTGGACGGGAACAATCAGCCCCAGCATTTT. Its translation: CASISLDGNNQPQHF.

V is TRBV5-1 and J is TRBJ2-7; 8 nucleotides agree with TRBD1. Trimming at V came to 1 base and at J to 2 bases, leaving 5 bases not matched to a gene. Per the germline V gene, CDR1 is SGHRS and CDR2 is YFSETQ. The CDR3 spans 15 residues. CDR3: CASSLRTGRTYEQYF. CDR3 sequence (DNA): TGCGCCAGCAGCTTGAGGACAGGGCGAACCTACGAGCAGTACTTC. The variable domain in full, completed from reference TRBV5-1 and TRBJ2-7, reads KAGVTQTPRYLIKTRGQQVTLSCSPISGHRSVSWYQQTPGQGLQFLFEYFSETQRNKGNFPGRFSGRQFSNSRSEMNVSTLELGDSALYLCASSLRTGRTYEQYFGPGTRLTVT.

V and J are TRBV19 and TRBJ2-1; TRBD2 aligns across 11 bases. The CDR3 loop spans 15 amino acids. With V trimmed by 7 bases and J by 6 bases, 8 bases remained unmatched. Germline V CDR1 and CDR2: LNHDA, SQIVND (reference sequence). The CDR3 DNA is TGTGCCAGTAAGGTACTAGCGGGAGACCGCAATGAGCAGTTCTTC. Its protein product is CASKVLAGDRNEQFF.

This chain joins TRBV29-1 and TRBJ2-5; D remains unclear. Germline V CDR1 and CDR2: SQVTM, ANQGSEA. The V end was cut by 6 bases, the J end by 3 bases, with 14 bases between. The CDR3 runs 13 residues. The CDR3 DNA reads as TGCAGCGTCGCCAGCCAAGTCAAAGAGACCCAGTACTTC. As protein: CSVASQVKETQYF.

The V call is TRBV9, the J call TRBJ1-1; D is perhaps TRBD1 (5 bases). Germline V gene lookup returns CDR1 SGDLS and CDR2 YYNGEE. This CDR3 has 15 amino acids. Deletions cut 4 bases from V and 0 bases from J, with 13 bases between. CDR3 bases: TGTGCCAGCAGCCTACGGGAGGGGATGAACACTGAAGCTTTCTTT. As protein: CASSLREGMNTEAFF.

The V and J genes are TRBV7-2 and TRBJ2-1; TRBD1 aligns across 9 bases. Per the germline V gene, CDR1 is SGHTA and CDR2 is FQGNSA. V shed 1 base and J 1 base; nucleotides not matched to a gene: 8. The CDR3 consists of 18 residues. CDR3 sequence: CASSLGTGASASYNEQFF. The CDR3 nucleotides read TGTGCCAGCAGCTTAGGGACAGGGGCGAGTGCATCCTACAATGAGCAGTTCTTC.

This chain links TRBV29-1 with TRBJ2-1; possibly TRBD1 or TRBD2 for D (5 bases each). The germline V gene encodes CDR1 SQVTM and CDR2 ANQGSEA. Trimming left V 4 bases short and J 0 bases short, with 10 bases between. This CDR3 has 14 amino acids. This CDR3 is CSVVGGSSYNEQFF. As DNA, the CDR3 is TGCAGCGTTGTTGGGGGAAGCTCCTACAATGAGCAGTTCTTC.

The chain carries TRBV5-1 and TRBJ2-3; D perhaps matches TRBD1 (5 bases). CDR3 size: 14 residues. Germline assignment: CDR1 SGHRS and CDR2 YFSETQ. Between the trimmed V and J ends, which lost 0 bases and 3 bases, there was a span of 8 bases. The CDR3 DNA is TGCGCCAGCAGCTTGGAGCCAGGGACAGATACGCAGTATTTT. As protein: CASSLEPGTDTQYF. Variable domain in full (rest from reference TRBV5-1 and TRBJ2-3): KAGVTQTPRYLIKTRGQQVTLSCSPISGHRSVSWYQQTPGQGLQFLFEYFSETQRNKGNFPGRFSGRQFSNSRSEMNVSTLELGDSALYLCASSLEPGTDTQYFGPGTRLTVL.

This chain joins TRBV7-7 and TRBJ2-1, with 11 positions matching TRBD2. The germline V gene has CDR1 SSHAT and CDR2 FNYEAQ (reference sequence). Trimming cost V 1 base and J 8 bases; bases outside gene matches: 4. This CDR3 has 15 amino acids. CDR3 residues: CASSLVGTSGDEQFF. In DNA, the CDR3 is TGTGCCAGCAGCTTAGTGGGGACTAGCGGAGATGAGCAGTTCTTC. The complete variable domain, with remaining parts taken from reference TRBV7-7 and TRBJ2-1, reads GAGVSQSPRYKVTKRGQDVTLRCDPISSHATLYWYQQALGQGPEFLTYFNYEAQPDKSGLPSDRFSAERPEGSISTLTIQRTEQRDSAMYRCASSLVGTSGDEQFFGPGTRLTVL.

This chain's CDR3 is CASSRSIGSGSSSYEQYF. In nucleotides, the CDR3 is TGTGCCAGCAGCCGGTCAATTGGCAGCGGGAGTAGCTCCTACGAGCAGTACTTC. The chain has TRBV5-4 and TRBJ2-7; 8 bases are a match to TRBD2. This CDR3 has 18 residues. Germline values: CDR1 SGHNT, CDR2 YYREEE (reference sequence). Trimming took 4 bases from V and 0 from J; bases not matched to a gene: 15.

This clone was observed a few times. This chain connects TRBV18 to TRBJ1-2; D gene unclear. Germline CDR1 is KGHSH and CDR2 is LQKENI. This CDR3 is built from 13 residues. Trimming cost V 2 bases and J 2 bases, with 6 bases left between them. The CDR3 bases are TGTGCCAGCTCACCAGACGGGAACTATGGCTACACCTTC. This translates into CASSPDGNYGYTF.

The CDR3 sequence: CASSQDLRTDLYEQYF. In DNA, the CDR3 is TGCGCCAGCAGCCAAGATCTGCGGACAGACCTATACGAGCAGTACTTC. J is TRBJ2-7 and V is TRBV4-3; tentatively, D is TRBD1 (6 bases). The CDR3 is made up of 16 amino acids. The germline V gene encodes CDR1 LGHNA and CDR2 YSLEER. Between the trimmed V and J ends, which lost 0 bases and 4 bases, there was a span of 16 bases.

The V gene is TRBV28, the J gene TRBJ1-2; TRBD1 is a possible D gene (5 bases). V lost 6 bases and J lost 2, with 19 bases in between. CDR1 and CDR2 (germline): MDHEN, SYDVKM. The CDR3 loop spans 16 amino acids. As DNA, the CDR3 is TGTGCCAGCAGGGAAACCATAGGGACCTCCAACTATGGCTACACCTTC. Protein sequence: CASRETIGTSNYGYTF.

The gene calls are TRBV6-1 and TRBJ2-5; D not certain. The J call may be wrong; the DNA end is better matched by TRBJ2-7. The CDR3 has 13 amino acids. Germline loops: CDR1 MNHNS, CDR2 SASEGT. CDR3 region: CASSELFSYEQYF. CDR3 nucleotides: TGTGCCAGCAGTGAACTGTTCTCCTACGAGCAGTACTTC.

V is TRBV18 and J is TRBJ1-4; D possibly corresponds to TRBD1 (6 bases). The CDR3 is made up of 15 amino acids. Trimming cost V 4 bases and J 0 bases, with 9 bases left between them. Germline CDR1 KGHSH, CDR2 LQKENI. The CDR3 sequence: CASSRRTATNEKLFF. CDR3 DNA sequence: TGTGCCAGCTCACGTCGGACAGCAACTAATGAAAAACTGTTTTTT.

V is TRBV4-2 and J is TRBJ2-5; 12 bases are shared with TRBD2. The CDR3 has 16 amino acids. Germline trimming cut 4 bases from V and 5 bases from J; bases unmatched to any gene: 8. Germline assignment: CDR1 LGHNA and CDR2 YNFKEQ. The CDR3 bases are TGTGCCAGCAGCCGAAAGACTAGCGGGAGCGGGGAGACCCAGTACTTC. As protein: CASSRKTSGSGETQYF.

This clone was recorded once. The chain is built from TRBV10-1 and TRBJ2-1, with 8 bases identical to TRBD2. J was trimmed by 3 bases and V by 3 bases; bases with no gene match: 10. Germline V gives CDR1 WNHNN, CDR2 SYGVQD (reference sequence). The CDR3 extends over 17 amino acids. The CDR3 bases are TGCGCCAGCAGTGACGGAAAACTAGCGGCATACTACAATGAGCAGTTCTTC. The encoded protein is CASSDGKLAAYYNEQFF.

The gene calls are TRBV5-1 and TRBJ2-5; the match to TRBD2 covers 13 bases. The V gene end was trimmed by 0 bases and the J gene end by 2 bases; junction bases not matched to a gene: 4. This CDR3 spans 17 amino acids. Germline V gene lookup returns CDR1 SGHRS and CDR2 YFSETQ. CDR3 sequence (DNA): TGCGCCAGCAGCTTGGCCGGGACTAGCGGGGCGCAAGAGACCCAGTACTTC. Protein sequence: CASSLAGTSGAQETQYF.

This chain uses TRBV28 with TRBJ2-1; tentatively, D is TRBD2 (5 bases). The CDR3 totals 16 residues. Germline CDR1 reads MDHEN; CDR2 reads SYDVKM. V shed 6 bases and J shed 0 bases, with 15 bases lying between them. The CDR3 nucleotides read TGTGCCAGCAGCCCCGACGGGGTAAGCTCCTACAATGAGCAGTTCTTC. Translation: CASSPDGVSSYNEQFF.

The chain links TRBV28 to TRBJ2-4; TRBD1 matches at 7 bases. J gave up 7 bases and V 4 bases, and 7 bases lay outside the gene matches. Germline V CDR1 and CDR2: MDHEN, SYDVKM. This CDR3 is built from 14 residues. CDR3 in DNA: TGTGCCAGCAGTTCCGGGACAGCCAGTAACATTCAGTACTTC. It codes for CASSSGTASNIQYF.